This paragraph covers one TCR beta chain sequence. Assay used: immunoSEQ multiplex PCR; TCRdb lists only in-frame clones, some missing. Among about 120,000 clones, around 87% were seen once, and the ten largest hold 3.5% to 4%. Enrolment of Seattle patients took place during active infection, and they were followed longitudinally. The sample is drawn from a study of blood T cell repertoires in COVID-19. Study as a whole: Material from acute and convalescent COVID-19 was sourced from the United States, Italy and Spain.

V lost 4 bases and J lost 1, with 13 bases in between. CDR1 and CDR2 (germline): SGHDT, YYEEEE. The CDR3 is 15 amino acids. The TCR comes from a woman in her fifties or sixties with COVID-19, enrolled during active disease. The chain couples TRBV5-6 to TRBJ2-3, with D maybe TRBD1 (7 bases). Sequencing input: peripheral blood. For the CDR3, the DNA is TGTGCCAGCAGCGGGAGGACAGGTGGCACAGATACGCAGTATTTT. Translation: CASSGRTGGTDTQYF.